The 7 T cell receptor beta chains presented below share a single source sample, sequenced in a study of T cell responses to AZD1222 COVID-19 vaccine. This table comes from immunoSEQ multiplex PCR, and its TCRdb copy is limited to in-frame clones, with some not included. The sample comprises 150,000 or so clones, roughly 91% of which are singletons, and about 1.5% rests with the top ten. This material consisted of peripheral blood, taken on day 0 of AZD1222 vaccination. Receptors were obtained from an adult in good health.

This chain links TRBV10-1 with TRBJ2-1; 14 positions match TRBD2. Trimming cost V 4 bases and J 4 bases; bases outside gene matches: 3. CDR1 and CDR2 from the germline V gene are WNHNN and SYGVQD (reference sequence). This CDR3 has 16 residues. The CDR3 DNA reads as TGCGCCAGCAGTGGGAGACTAGCGGGAGGGTACAATGAGCAGTTCTTC. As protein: CASSGRLAGGYNEQFF.

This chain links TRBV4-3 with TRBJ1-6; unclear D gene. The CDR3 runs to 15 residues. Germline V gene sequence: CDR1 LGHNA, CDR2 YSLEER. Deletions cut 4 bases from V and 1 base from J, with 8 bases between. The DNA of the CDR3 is TGCGCCAGCAGCCTAGGAACATCCTATAATTCACCCCTCCACTTT. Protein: CASSLGTSYNSPLHF.

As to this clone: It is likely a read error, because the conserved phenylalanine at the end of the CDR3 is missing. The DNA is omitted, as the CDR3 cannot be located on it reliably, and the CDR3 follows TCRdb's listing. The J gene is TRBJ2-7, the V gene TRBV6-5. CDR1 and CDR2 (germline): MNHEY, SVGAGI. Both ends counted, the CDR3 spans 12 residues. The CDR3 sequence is CASSQTKTRRGL.

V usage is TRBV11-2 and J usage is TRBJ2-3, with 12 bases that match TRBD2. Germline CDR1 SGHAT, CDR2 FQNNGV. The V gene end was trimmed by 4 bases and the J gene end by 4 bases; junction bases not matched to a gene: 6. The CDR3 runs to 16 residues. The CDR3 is CASSSRLAGVADTQYF. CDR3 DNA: TGTGCCAGCAGCTCTAGACTAGCGGGAGTGGCAGATACGCAGTATTTT.

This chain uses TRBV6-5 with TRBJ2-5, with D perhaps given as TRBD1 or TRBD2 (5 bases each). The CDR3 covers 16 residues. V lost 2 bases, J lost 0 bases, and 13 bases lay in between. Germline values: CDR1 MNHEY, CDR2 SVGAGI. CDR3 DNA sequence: TGTGCCAGCAGTTACCCTCCGGGGACGGACCAAGAGACCCAGTACTTC. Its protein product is CASSYPPGTDQETQYF.

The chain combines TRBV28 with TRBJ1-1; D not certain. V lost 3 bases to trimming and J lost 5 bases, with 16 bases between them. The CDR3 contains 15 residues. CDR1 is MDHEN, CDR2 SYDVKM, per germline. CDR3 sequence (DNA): TGTGCCAGCAGTTTGATTAGGAAGGGTGAGACTGAAGCTTTCTTT. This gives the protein CASSLIRKGETEAFF.

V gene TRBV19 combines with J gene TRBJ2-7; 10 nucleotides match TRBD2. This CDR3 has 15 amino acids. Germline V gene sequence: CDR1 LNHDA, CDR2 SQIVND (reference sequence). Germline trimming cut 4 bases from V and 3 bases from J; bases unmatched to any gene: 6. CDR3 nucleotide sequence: TGTGCCAGTAGTAACCAGCGGGGGGGTCGCTACGAGCAGTACTTC. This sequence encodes CASSNQRGGRYEQYF.